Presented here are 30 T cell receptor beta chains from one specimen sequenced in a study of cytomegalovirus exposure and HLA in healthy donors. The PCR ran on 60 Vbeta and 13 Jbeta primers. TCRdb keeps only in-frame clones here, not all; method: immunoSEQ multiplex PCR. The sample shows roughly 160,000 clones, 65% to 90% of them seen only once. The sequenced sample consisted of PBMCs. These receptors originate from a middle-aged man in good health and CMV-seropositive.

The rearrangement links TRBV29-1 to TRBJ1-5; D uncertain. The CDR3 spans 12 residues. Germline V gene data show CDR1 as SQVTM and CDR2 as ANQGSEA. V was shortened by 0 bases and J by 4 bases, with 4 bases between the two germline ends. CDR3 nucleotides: TGCAGCGTTGAAGACGGGAATCAGCCCCAGCATTTT. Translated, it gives CSVEDGNQPQHF.

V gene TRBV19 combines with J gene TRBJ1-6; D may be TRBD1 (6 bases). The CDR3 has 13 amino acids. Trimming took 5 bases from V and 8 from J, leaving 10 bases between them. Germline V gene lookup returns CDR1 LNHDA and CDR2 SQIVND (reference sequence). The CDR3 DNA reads TGTGCCAGTAGTTCGGACAGTTATTCACCCCTCCACTTT. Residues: CASSSDSYSPLHF.

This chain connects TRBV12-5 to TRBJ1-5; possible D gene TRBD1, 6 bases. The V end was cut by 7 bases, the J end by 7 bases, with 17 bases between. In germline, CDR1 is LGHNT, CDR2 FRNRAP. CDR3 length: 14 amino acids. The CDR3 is CASAREGEAQPQHF. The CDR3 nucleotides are TGTGCTAGTGCCCGGGAGGGGGAAGCCCAGCCCCAGCATTTT.

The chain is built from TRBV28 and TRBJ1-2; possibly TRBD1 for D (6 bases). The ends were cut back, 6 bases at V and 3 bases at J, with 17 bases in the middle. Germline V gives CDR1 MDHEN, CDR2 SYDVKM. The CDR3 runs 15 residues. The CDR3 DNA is TGTGCCAGCAGCCCCCGGGGGGCGAGGGACTATGGCTACACCTTC. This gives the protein CASSPRGARDYGYTF.

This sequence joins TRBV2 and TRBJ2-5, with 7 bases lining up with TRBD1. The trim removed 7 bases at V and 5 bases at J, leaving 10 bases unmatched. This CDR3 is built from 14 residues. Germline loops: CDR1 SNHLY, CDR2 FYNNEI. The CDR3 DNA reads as TGTGCCAGCACTGGGACAGCCTTTGTGGAGACCCAGTACTTC. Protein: CASTGTAFVETQYF.

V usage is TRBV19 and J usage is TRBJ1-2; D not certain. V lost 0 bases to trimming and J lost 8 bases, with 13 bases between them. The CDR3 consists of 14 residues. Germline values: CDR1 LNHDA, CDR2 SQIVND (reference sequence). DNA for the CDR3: TGTGCCAGTAGTATAGATCGGAGGACCGCAGGCTACACCTTC. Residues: CASSIDRRTAGYTF.

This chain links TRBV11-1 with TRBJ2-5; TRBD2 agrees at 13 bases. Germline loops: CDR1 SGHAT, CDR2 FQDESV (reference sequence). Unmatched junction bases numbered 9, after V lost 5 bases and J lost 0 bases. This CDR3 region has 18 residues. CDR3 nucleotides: TGTGCCAGCAGCCCACCCCTGGGACTAGCGGGAAACCAAGAGACCCAGTACTTC. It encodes CASSPPLGLAGNQETQYF.

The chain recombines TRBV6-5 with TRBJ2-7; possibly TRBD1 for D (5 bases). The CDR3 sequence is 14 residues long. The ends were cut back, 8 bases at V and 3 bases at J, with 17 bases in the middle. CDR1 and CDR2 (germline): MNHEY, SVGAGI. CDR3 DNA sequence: TGTGCCAGCTCAGCCGACAGTGACCTCTACGAGCAGTACTTC. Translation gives CASSADSDLYEQYF.

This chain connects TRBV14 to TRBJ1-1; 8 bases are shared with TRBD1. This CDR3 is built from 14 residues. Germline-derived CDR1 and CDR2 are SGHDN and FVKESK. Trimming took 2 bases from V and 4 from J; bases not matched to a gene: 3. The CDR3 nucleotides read TGTGCCAGCAGCCAATACAGGGGGAGCACTGAAGCTTTCTTT. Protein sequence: CASSQYRGSTEAFF.

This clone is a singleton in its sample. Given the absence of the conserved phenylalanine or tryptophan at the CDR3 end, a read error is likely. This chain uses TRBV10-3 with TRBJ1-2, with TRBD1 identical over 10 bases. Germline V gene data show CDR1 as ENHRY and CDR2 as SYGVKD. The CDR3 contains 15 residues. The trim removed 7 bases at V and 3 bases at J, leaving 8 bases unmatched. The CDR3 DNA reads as TGTGCCATCACTCCGGGACAGGGGTACGACTATGGCTACACCCTC. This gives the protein CAITPGQGYDYGYTL.

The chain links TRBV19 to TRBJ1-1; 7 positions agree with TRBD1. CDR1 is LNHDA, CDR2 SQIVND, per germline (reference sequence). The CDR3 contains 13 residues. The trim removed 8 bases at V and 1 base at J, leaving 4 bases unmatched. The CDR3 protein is CASSDRQNTEAFF. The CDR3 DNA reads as TGTGCCAGTTCGGACAGGCAGAACACTGAAGCTTTCTTT.

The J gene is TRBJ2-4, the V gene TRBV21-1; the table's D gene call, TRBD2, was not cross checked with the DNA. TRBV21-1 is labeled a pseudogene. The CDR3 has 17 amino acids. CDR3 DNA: TGTGCCAGCGCAAACTCCACACGGGGAAGAAGCAAAAACATTCAGTACTTC. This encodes CASANSTRGRSKNIQYF.

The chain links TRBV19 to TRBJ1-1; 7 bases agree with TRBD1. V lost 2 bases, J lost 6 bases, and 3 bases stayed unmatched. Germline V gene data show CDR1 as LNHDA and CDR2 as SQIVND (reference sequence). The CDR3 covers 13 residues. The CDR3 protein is CASSITGEAEAFF. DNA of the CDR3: TGTGCCAGTAGTATAACAGGGGAGGCTGAAGCTTTCTTT.

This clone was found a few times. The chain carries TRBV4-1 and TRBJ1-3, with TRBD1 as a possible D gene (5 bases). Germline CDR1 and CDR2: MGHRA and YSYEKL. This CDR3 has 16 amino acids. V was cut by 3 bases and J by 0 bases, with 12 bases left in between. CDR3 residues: CASSQGRLSSGNTIYF. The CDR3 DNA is TGCGCCAGCAGCCAGGGGCGATTGAGCTCTGGAAACACCATATATTTT.

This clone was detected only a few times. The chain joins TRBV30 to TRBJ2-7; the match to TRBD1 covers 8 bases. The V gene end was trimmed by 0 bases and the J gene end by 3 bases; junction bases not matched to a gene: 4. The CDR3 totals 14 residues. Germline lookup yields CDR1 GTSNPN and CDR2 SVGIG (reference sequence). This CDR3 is CAWSVGTGHYEQYF. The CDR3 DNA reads TGTGCCTGGAGTGTAGGGACAGGCCACTACGAGCAGTACTTC.

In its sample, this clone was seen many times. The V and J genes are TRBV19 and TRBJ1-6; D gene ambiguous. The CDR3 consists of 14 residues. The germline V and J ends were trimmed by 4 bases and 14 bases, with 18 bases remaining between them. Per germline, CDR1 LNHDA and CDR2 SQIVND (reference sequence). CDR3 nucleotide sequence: TGTGCCAGTAGTACGCACGGGTTACTTAGAGCCCTCCACTTT. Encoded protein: CASSTHGLLRALHF.

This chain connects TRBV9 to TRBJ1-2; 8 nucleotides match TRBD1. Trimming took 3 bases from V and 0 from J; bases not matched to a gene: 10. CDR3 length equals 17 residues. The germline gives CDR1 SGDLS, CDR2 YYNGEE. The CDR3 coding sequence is TGTGCCAGCAGCGCCCCCAGGACAGGGACAGCTAACTATGGCTACACCTTC. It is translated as CASSAPRTGTANYGYTF.

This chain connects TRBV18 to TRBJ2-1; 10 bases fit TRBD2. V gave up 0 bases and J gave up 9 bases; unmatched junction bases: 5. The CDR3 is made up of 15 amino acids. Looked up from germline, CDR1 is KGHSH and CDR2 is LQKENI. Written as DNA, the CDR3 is TGTGCCAGCTCACCACCGACCAGCGGGAGGGGTGAGCAGTTCTTC. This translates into CASSPPTSGRGEQFF.

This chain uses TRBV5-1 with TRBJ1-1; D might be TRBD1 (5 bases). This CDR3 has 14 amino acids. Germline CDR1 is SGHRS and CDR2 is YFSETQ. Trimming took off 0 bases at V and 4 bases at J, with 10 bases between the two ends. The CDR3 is CASSLGSRATEAFF. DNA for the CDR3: TGCGCCAGCAGCTTGGGGTCCAGGGCCACTGAAGCTTTCTTT.

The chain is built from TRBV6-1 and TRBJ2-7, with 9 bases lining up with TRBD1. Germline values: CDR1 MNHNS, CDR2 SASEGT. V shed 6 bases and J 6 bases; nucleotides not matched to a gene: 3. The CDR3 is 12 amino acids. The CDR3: CASSRTGVEQYF. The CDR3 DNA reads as TGTGCCAGCAGCCGGACAGGGGTCGAGCAGTACTTC.

CDR3 nucleotide sequence: TGCAGCGTTGAAGGGGGCTCGGGAAACATTCAGTACTTC. Protein sequence: CSVEGGSGNIQYF. This sequence joins TRBV29-1 and TRBJ2-4; D might be TRBD1 (5 bases). The germline CDR1 and CDR2 sequences are SQVTM and ANQGSEA. The CDR3 extends over 13 amino acids. V gave up 1 base and J gave up 6 bases, with 10 bases separating them.

CDR3 sequence reads: CASSREIRMNTEAFF. The CDR3 region has the DNA TGCGCCAGCAGCCGGGAGATCCGAATGAACACTGAAGCTTTCTTT. The chain recombines TRBV4-1 with TRBJ1-1; D is undetermined. The V gene's germline CDR1 is MGHRA and CDR2 YSYEKL. V shed 4 bases and J shed 0 bases, with 12 bases lying between them. The CDR3 is 15 amino acids.

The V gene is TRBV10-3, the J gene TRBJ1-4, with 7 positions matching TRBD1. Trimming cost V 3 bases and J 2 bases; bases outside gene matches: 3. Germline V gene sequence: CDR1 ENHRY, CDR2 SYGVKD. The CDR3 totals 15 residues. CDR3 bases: TGTGCCATCAGTGACCCGACAGGGACTAATGAAAAACTGTTTTTT. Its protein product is CAISDPTGTNEKLFF.

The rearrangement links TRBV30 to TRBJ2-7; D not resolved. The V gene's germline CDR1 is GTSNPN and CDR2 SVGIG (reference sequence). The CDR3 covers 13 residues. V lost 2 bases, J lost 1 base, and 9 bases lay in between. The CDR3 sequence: CAWSFYASYEQYF. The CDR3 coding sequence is TGTGCCTGGAGTTTCTATGCATCCTACGAGCAGTACTTC.

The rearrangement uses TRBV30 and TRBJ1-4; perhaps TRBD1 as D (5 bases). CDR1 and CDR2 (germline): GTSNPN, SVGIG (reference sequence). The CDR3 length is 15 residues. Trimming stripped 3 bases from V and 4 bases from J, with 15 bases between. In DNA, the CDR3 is TGTGCCTGGAGCCCGGGTTTGGGGGGTAATGAAAAACTGTTTTTT. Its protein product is CAWSPGLGGNEKLFF.

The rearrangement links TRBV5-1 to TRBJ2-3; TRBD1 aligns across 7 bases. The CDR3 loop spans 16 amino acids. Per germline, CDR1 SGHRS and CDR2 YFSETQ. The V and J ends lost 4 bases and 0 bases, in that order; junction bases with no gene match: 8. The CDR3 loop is CASSLGTASSTDTQYF. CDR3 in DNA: TGCGCCAGCAGCCTAGGGACAGCCTCTAGCACAGATACGCAGTATTTT.

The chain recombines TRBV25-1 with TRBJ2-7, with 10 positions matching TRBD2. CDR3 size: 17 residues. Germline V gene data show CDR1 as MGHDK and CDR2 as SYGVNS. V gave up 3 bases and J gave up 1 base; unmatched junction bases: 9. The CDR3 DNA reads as TGTGCCAGCAGTGACCCCCTTAGCGGGGGGAATTCCTACGAGCAGTACTTC. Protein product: CASSDPLSGGNSYEQYF.

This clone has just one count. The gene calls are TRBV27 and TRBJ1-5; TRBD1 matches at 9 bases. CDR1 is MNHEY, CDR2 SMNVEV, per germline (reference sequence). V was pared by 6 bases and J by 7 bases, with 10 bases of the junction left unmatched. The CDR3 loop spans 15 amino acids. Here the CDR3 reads CASREVGQGKQPQHF. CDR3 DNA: TGTGCCAGCAGAGAAGTGGGACAGGGTAAACAGCCCCAGCATTTT.

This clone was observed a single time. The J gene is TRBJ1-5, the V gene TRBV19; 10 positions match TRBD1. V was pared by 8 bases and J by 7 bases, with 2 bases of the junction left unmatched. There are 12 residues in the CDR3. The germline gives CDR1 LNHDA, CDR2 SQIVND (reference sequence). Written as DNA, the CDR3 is TGTGCCAGTGGGGACAGGGGACAGCCCCAGCATTTT. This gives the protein CASGDRGQPQHF.

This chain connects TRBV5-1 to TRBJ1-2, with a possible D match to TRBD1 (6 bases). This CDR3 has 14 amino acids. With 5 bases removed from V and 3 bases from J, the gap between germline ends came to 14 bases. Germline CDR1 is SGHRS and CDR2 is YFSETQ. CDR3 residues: CASSQVSGDYGYTF. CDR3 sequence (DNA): TGCGCCAGCAGTCAGGTGTCAGGGGACTATGGCTACACCTTC.